Included here is one TCR beta chain sequence, with context. Its binding antigen is unknown. Per-base qualities were not stored, and no clone one base away is much larger. The trial excluded patients who had a history of autoimmune disease or were on systemic immunosuppression. Peripheral blood for TCR sequencing was collected from all dose cohorts at baseline, on cycle 4 day 1, and on cycle 7 day 1. Samples came from an open-label, multicenter, first-in-human phase I dose-escalation trial of ivuxolimab. The trial enrolled adults with locally advanced or metastatic head and neck squamous cell, hepatocellular, melanoma or renal cell carcinoma. Before TCR sequencing, CD4+ and CD8+ T cells were separately sorted from peripheral blood. Genomic DNA was extracted from sorted cells for sequencing of the TCRbeta CDR3 region. TCRbeta CDR3 regions were sequenced using the immunoSEQ Assay. TCRdb mirrors the immuneACCESS table, restricted to in-frame sequences. Some clones are absent from its copies; in checked studies, under half trace to an unresolved V gene, and the reason for the others is unknown. In this sample the table shows some 60,000 clones, about four fifths of which occur a single time. Clones ranked in the top ten supply approximately 4.5% of the sample.

The sample is drawn from a study of OX40 agonist ivuxolimab in advanced cancers. Broadly, across the study: Ivuxolimab was an agonistic, fully human IgG2 monoclonal antibody directed against OX40 (CD134), a costimulatory receptor. Intravenous ivuxolimab was administered to patients every 2 weeks at six dose levels: 0.01, 0.1, 0.3, 1.5, 3 and 10 mg/kg. Of the 52 patients in dose escalation, about 20 had hepatocellular carcinoma, around 15 had melanoma, 9 had renal cell carcinoma and 9 had head and neck cancer. In the dose-escalation cohort, 82.7% of patients were male, and the mean age was approximately 55 years, with a range of roughly 20 to 79. Patients were allowed to have had prior anti-PD-1, anti-PD-L1 or anti-CTLA-4 therapy, and 40% of the dose-escalation patients had been treated with checkpoint inhibitors. Three dose-escalation patients achieved partial responses, one with hepatocellular carcinoma and two with cutaneous melanoma. The point of sequencing TCRbeta in the periphery was to test whether ivuxolimab changed TCR sequence diversity and drove clonal T-cell expansion. The paper covers the monotherapy dose-escalation part of the phase I ivuxolimab trial, which included N = 52 patients.

Via the germline V gene, CDR1 is SGHDT and CDR2 YYEEEE. Taken from cysteine to phenylalanine, the CDR3 has 15 residues. Only the CDR3 part of the read is kept: 45 bases, read in frame from the first base. Trimming at the junction amounts to 1 base on V and 2 bases on J, and the germline ends lie 13 bases apart. Paper-wide results and their limitations: In partial responders in the 0.1-3.0 mg/kg groups, normalized peripheral clonal expansion was found to be among the lowest, especially among CD8+ T cells. At doses from 0.1 to 3.0 mg/kg, clonal expansion was seen in both CD4+ and CD8+ blood T cells between baseline and week 6. Low levels of normalized T-cell clonal expansion were also seen in some patients who did not respond. The antigen specificity of the peripheral T cells that underwent clonal expansion was not determined. After ivuxolimab, more expanded clones were found on average in CD8+ T cells than in CD4+ T cells.

This sequence originates from an adult with an advanced solid tumor such as melanoma, head and neck, liver or kidney cancer. This sample comprised CD4+ or CD8+ T cells sorted from blood, obtained in a trial of the OX40 agonist ivuxolimab. The chain links TRBV5-6 with TRBJ2-7; tentative D gene TRBD2, with 6 bases matching. CDR3 loop: CASSLWRGWTYEQYF. The nucleotides are TGTGCCAGCAGCTTGTGGCGGGGATGGACCTACGAGCAGTACTTC.